This TCR beta chain was observed in a study of cytomegalovirus exposure and HLA in healthy donors. The PCR was carried out with 60 Vbeta primers and 13 Jbeta primers. In the original analysis: Roughly 11 million of the approximately 80 million unique TCR beta chains counted in a later analysis were shared. Repertoires were generated with immunoSEQ multiplex PCR, while TCRdb's copy carries only in-frame clones and drops some. V and J calls plus clone size are reproduced from that table; the DNA served to infer D and trimming. The table has tens of thousands of clones, approximately 55% seen once. This clone was detected a few times. Its antigen is as yet unknown. With 3 bases removed from V and 2 bases from J, the gap between germline ends came to 9 bases. This CDR3 contains 13 residues. Germline CDR1 and CDR2: SQVTM and ANQGSEA. Study-wide results and caveats: TCR association rates varied by HLA locus in a later analysis, with DRB1 highest and HLA-C lowest. In presence/absence analyses, roughly uniform sequencing depth across donors was assumed. The study reported that TCR beta sequences accurately predicted HLA-A and HLA-B alleles in most subjects.

This TCR was recovered from a woman aged 40 to 49 in good health and CMV-seropositive. This chain uses TRBV29-1 with TRBJ2-3, with D maybe TRBD1 (7 bases). The specimen sequenced was PBMCs. As DNA, the CDR3 is TGCAGCGTTGACAGGGGGGCCACAGATACGCAGTATTTT. Its protein is CSVDRGATDTQYF.